This TCR beta chain emerged from a study of regulatory T cells in long-lasting Graves disease. Whole-study findings and limits: TRBV28, TRBJ1-2 and TRBJ2-5 were segments that persistent disease favored. It was possible that the small sample size reduced accuracy. Less diverse TCR repertoires were seen in persistent Graves' patients than in newly diagnosed ones.

Construction of the TCR beta libraries employed iRepertoire HTBI primers in conjunction with Arm-PCR of CDR3 regions. MiXCR was run by TCRdb on the multiplex PCR reads, yielding one entry per CDR3 protein. The sample lists around 400,000 distinct CDR3 sequences, around 16% occurring once. This clonotype has a count of ten or more. Its target is unknown. Time point specified: newly diagnosed GD, antithyroid drugs for less than 3 months. The authors made the TCR library using RNA they extracted from PBMCs. The CDR3 sequence is 18 residues long. J lost 3 bases, V lost 3 bases, and 15 bases had no gene match. Germline V CDR1 and CDR2: MNHEY, SVGEGT.

The receptor was isolated from a female donor with Graves disease. Sequencing used peripheral blood mononuclear cells (PBMCs), obtained at new diagnosis, from a patient treated with antithyroid drugs. The chain couples TRBV6-2 or TRBV6-3 to TRBJ2-3; 7 bases fit TRBD2. CDR3 sequence: CASSYSYSRREKTDTQYF. CDR3 in DNA: TGTGCCAGCAGTTATTCTTATTCTCGGCGGGAGAAGACAGATACGCAGTATTTT.